This T cell receptor beta chain was identified during a study of blood T cell repertoires in COVID-19. As for the study in general: The samples span acute and convalescent COVID-19 from the United States, Italy and Spain.

Only in-frame clones appear in the TCRdb table, and some are missing; sequencing was by immunoSEQ multiplex PCR. This table holds 250,000 to 350,000 clones, roughly 90% found once. Trimming removed 5 bases from V and 5 bases from J; junction bases left unmatched: 10. This CDR3 comprises 16 residues. Per germline, CDR1 SEHNR and CDR2 FQNEAQ (reference sequence). This TCR came from a woman in her twenties or thirties with COVID-19, enrolled during active disease. Source material: peripheral blood. The chain carries TRBV7-9 and TRBJ2-3; 10 nucleotides align to TRBD1. In nucleotides, the CDR3 is TGTGCCAGCAGCCCCCGACAGGGGGCTCGGGGAGATACGCAGTATTTT. Amino acids: CASSPRQGARGDTQYF.